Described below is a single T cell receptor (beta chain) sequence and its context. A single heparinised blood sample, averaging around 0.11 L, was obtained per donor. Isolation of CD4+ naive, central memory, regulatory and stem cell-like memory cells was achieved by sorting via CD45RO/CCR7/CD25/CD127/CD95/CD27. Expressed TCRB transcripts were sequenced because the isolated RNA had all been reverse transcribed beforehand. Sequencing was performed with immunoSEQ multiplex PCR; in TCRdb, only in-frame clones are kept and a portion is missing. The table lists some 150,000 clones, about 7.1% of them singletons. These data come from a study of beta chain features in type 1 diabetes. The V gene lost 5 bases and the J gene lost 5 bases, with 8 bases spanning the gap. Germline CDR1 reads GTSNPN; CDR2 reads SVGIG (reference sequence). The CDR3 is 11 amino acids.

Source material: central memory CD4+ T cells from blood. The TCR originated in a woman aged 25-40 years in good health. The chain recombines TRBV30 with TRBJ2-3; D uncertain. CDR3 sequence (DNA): TGTGCCTGGGCAACTGGAGATACGCAGTATTTT. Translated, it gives CAWATGDTQYF.